The T cell receptor beta chain under discussion was sequenced for a study of T cell responses to AZD1222 COVID-19 vaccine. The CDR3 sequence is 15 residues long. Germline CDR1 SNHLY, CDR2 FYNNEI. V lost 6 bases, J lost 1 base, and 16 bases lay in between. The protocol was immunoSEQ multiplex PCR, while the TCRdb copy is restricted to in-frame clones and leaves out a portion. Seen here are 200,000 or so clones, roughly 92% observed once, and the top ten hold around 1%. J is TRBJ2-7 and V is TRBV2, with a tentative D call TRBD2 (6 bases). The clonotype comes from an adult who received the AZD1222 COVID-19 vaccine. The source was peripheral blood, collected 28 days after the second AZD1222 dose. The CDR3 protein is CASRGPTSSSYEQYF. DNA for the CDR3: TGTGCCAGCAGAGGTCCAACTAGCAGTTCCTACGAGCAGTACTTC.